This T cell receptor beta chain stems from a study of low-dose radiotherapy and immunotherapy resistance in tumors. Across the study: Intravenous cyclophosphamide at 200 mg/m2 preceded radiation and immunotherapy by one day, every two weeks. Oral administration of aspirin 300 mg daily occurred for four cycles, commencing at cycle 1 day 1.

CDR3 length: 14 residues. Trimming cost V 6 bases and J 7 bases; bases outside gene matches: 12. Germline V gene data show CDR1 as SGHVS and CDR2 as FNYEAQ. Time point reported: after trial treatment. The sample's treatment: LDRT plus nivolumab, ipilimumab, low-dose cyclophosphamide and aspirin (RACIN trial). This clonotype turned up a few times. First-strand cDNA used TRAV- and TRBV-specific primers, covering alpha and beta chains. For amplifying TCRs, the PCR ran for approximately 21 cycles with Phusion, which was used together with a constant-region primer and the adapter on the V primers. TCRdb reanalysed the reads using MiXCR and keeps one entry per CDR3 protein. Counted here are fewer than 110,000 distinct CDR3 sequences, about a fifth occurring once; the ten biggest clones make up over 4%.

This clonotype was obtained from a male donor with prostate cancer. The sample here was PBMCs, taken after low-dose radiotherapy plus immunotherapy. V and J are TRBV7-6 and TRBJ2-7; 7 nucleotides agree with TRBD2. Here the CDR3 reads CASSPEGRVEEQYF. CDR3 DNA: TGTGCCAGCAGTCCCGAGGGGAGGGTGGAAGAGCAGTACTTC.